This entry lists 24 T cell receptor beta chains sequenced from one sample in a study of CD8+ T cells in alopecia areata. This sample's treatment: oral pan-JAK inhibitor, 5-10 mg twice daily. RNA was extracted and reverse transcribed into cDNA as the sequencing template. Sequencing was performed with immunoSEQ multiplex PCR; in TCRdb, only in-frame clones are kept and a portion is missing. There are approximately 65,000 clones in the sample; around 46% occur only once, and around 21% lies in the top ten. The input for sequencing was CD8+ T cells sorted from blood, taken between weeks 36 and 40, from a patient treated with tofacitinib. The receptors stem from a human donor with alopecia areata.

This clone was seen more than once but under ten times. This sequence joins TRBV5-1 and TRBJ2-1; 12 nucleotides line up with TRBD2. CDR3 size: 19 residues. Trimming at V came to 4 bases and at J to 2 bases, leaving 13 bases not matched to a gene. The germline CDR1 and CDR2 sequences are SGHRS and YFSETQ. This CDR3 reads CASSRTSGIRKGPYNEQFF. Here the CDR3 DNA reads TGCGCCAGCAGCCGGACTAGCGGGATTAGGAAAGGTCCCTACAATGAGCAGTTCTTC.

The chain combines TRBV7-2 with TRBJ2-3; D is uncertain. The CDR3 is 13 residues long. V lost 2 bases to trimming and J lost 0 bases, with 3 bases between them. The germline V gene has CDR1 SGHTA and CDR2 FQGNSA. The CDR3 here is CASSLHSTDTQYF. CDR3 nucleotide sequence: TGTGCCAGCAGCTTACATAGCACAGATACGCAGTATTTT.

This clone was counted a few times. This rearrangement joins TRBV10-3 to TRBJ2-7, with TRBD2 identical over 8 bases. Per germline, CDR1 ENHRY and CDR2 SYGVKD. The trim removed 2 bases at V and 2 bases at J, leaving 2 bases unmatched. This CDR3 is built from 14 residues. Written as DNA, the CDR3 is TGTGCCATCAGTGAGGGACTAGCAGCCTACGAGCAGTACTTC. Its translation is CAISEGLAAYEQYF.

The chain joins TRBV29-1 to TRBJ2-5, with unresolved D. The CDR3 spans 12 residues. Germline CDR1 SQVTM, CDR2 ANQGSEA. The V gene lost 3 bases and the J gene lost 3 bases, with 8 bases spanning the gap. The CDR3: CSVEGHKETQYF. The CDR3 DNA sequence: TGCAGCGTTGAGGGTCACAAAGAGACCCAGTACTTC.

This chain links TRBV9 with TRBJ1-5; D uncertain. CDR3 length: 15 residues. Trimming left V 0 bases short and J 0 bases short, with 7 bases between. Germline assignment: CDR1 SGDLS and CDR2 YYNGEE. CDR3: CASSVDAYSNQPQHF. The CDR3 bases are TGTGCCAGCAGCGTAGATGCGTATAGCAATCAGCCCCAGCATTTT.

This clone was observed a handful of times. The V and J genes are TRBV9 and TRBJ1-2; 10 positions agree with TRBD1. The J segment lost 4 bases and the V segment lost 4 bases, leaving 7 bases of the junction unmatched. The CDR3 is made up of 15 amino acids. CDR1 is SGDLS, CDR2 YYNGEE, per germline. The CDR3 reads CASSPDRGLIYGYTF. The CDR3 coding sequence is TGTGCCAGCAGCCCAGACAGGGGGCTGATCTATGGCTACACCTTC. Combining the CDR3 with reference TRBV9 and TRBJ1-2 gives the whole variable domain DSGVTQTPKHLITATGQRVTLRCSPRSGDLSVYWYQQSLDQGLQFLIQYYNGEERAKGNILERFSAQQFPDLHSELNLSSLELGDSALYFCASSPDRGLIYGYTFGSGTRLTVV.

V gene TRBV4-1 combines with J gene TRBJ1-5; D gene unclear. The V and J ends lost 0 bases and 6 bases respectively, with 9 bases between them. Germline V gene sequence: CDR1 MGHRA, CDR2 YSYEKL. The CDR3 is 14 amino acids. The DNA of the CDR3 is TGCGCCAGCAGCCAAGAAGGATCGGGTCAGCCCCAGCATTTT. The encoded protein is CASSQEGSGQPQHF.

This clone was counted between two and nine times. The chain has TRBV5-6 and TRBJ2-5; weak D call: TRBD1 (6 bases). Germline CDR1 SGHDT, CDR2 YYEEEE. V lost 4 bases, J lost 1 base, and 8 bases lay in between. The CDR3 extends over 13 amino acids. The CDR3 DNA reads as TGTGCCAGCAGCCAGGGGACCCAAGAGACCCAGTACTTC. Its translation: CASSQGTQETQYF.

The V gene is TRBV7-9, the J gene TRBJ2-5; 10 positions agree with TRBD1. With 6 bases clipped from V and 4 bases from J, the junction kept 8 bases outside the gene matches. The CDR3 spans 15 residues. Germline V gives CDR1 SEHNR, CDR2 FQNEAQ (reference sequence). As DNA, the CDR3 is TGTGCCAGCAGTCAGTCCGGGACAGGGGTAGAGACCCAGTACTTC. As protein: CASSQSGTGVETQYF. The full variable domain, its missing parts supplied by reference TRBV7-9 and TRBJ2-5, is DTGVSQNPRHKITKRGQNVTFRCDPISEHNRLYWYRQTLGQGPEFLTYFQNEAQLEKSRLLSDRFSAERPKGSFSTLEIQRTEQGDSAMYLCASSQSGTGVETQYFGPGTRLLVL.

The genes are TRBV13 and TRBJ1-1, with D tentatively TRBD1 (6 bases). The CDR3 length is 12 residues. Germline values: CDR1 PRHDT, CDR2 FYEKMQ (reference sequence). The ends were cut back, 5 bases at V and 7 bases at J, with 11 bases in the middle. CDR3 DNA sequence: TGTGCCAGCAGCGAACAGGGAAGTGAAGCTTTCTTT. It translates to CASSEQGSEAFF. Full variable domain (outside the CDR3, taken from reference TRBV13 and TRBJ1-1): AAGVIQSPRHLIKEKRETATLKCYPIPRHDTVYWYQQGPGQDPQFLISFYEKMQSDKGSIPDRFSAQQFSDYHSELNMSSLELGDSALYFCASSEQGSEAFFGQGTRLTVV.

This sequence joins TRBV29-1 and TRBJ1-2; D gene uncertain. V was shortened by 7 bases and J by 4 bases, with 13 bases between the two germline ends. Looked up from germline, CDR1 is SQVTM and CDR2 is ANQGSEA. This CDR3 is built from 12 residues. For the CDR3, the DNA is TGCAGCGGGATGTTAGAGATCTATGGCTACACCTTC. Encoded protein: CSGMLEIYGYTF.

The chain carries TRBV28 and TRBJ1-5; D gene ambiguous. The CDR3 is 14 amino acids. Germline CDR1 is MDHEN and CDR2 is SYDVKM. Trimming took off 6 bases at V and 11 bases at J, with 20 bases between the two ends. The CDR3 sequence is CASSPPSSSRSQHF. The CDR3 nucleotides are TGTGCCAGCAGCCCACCGTCGTCATCTAGGTCCCAGCATTTT.

The chain has TRBV27 and TRBJ1-5; D call uncertain. In germline, CDR1 is MNHEY, CDR2 SMNVEV (reference sequence). V was cut by 3 bases and J by 0 bases, with 9 bases left in between. The CDR3 has 15 amino acids. The CDR3 DNA reads as TGTGCCAGCAGTTTGAGGGCCGATAGCAATCAGCCCCAGCATTTT. Encoded protein: CASSLRADSNQPQHF.

The chain carries TRBV13 and TRBJ1-1; 8 bases map to TRBD1. Germline V gene sequence: CDR1 PRHDT, CDR2 FYEKMQ (reference sequence). The length of the CDR3 is 16 residues. Trimming cost V 0 bases and J 7 bases; bases outside gene matches: 10. For the CDR3, the DNA is TGTGCCAGCAGCTTAGGCCTGTTAGGACAGGGAAATGAAGCTTTCTTT. It translates to CASSLGLLGQGNEAFF.

This clone was seen a few times. This chain links TRBV15 with TRBJ1-5; D not resolved. This CDR3 region has 12 residues. The V end was cut by 5 bases, the J end by 6 bases, with 8 bases between. The germline CDR1 and CDR2 sequences are LNHNV and YYDKDF (reference sequence). CDR3 in DNA: TGTGCCACCAGCTCGGGGAGTCAGCCCCAGCATTTT. It specifies CATSSGSQPQHF.

The chain recombines TRBV5-1 with TRBJ2-3; 11 positions match TRBD2. Germline values: CDR1 SGHRS, CDR2 YFSETQ. V was pared by 2 bases and J by 5 bases, with 7 bases of the junction left unmatched. The CDR3 has 16 residues. CDR3 DNA: TGCGCCAGCAGCTTTACTAGCGGGAGAGCGGGAGATACGCAGTATTTT. This codes for CASSFTSGRAGDTQYF.

This clone was picked up a small number of times. The CDR3 reads CASSLLQRERYTGELFF. Here the CDR3 DNA reads TGTGCCAGCAGCTTATTACAGCGGGAGCGGTACACCGGGGAGCTGTTTTTT. The chain has TRBV7-2 and TRBJ2-2, with TRBD2 matching 8 bases. The junction had 8 bases not matched to a gene; V was cut back by 2 bases and J by 3 bases. This CDR3 comprises 17 residues. Germline lookup yields CDR1 SGHTA and CDR2 FQGNSA.

CDR3 region: CARRKEGASGNTEAFF. In DNA, the CDR3 is TGCGCCAGGCGGAAGGAGGGGGCATCAGGGAACACTGAAGCTTTCTTT. V and J are TRBV23-1 and TRBJ1-1; 7 bases match TRBD1. TRBV23-1 belongs to the ORF category, with a function that is uncertain. The CDR3 is 16 residues long. The trim removed 9 bases at V and 1 base at J, leaving 14 bases unmatched.

The rearrangement uses TRBV27 and TRBJ2-3; 9 bases map to TRBD2. J lost 0 bases, V lost 5 bases, and 12 bases had no gene match. CDR3 size: 18 residues. Germline V gene data show CDR1 as MNHEY and CDR2 as SMNVEV (reference sequence). CDR3 in DNA: TGTGCCAGCAGTCAACTAGCCCCTAGCGGGATAAGCACAGATACGCAGTATTTT. It translates to CASSQLAPSGISTDTQYF.

V usage is TRBV2 and J usage is TRBJ2-7, with 8 bases aligning to TRBD2. V lost 7 bases to trimming and J lost 4 bases; unmatched junction nucleotides: 3. The CDR3 runs to 12 residues. The germline V gene has CDR1 SNHLY and CDR2 FYNNEI. CDR3 in amino acids: CASKASGYEQYF. CDR3 nucleotides: TGTGCCAGCAAGGCTAGCGGGTACGAGCAGTACTTC.

The rearrangement links TRBV4-1 to TRBJ2-7; perhaps D is TRBD1 or TRBD2 (5 bases each). Germline V gene sequence: CDR1 MGHRA, CDR2 YSYEKL. V gave up 1 base and J gave up 3 bases, with 16 bases separating them. The CDR3 is made up of 16 amino acids. The CDR3 DNA reads TGCGCCAGCAGCCAAGTTGGTGGGGCTAGCTTCTACGAGCAGTACTTC. Encoded protein: CASSQVGGASFYEQYF.

This chain uses TRBV4-3 with TRBJ2-1; 9 positions match TRBD2. Germline V lookup: CDR1 LGHNA, CDR2 YSLEER. The CDR3 totals 16 residues. J gave up 6 bases and V 0 bases, and 6 bases lay outside the gene matches. CDR3 region: CASSQDRGRALNEQFF. The DNA for the CDR3 is TGCGCCAGCAGCCAAGATCGCGGGAGGGCCCTCAATGAGCAGTTCTTC.

By sample fraction, this clone is medium-sized. This chain joins TRBV7-2 and TRBJ1-5; D unresolved. The germline CDR1 and CDR2 sequences are SGHTA and FQGNSA. The V and J ends lost 6 bases and 2 bases respectively, with 5 bases between them. CDR3 length: 12 amino acids. The CDR3 here is CASRVGNQPQHF. The CDR3 coding sequence is TGTGCCAGCAGGGTTGGCAATCAGCCCCAGCATTTT.

This clone was seen repeatedly, ten times or more. The chain links TRBV7-2 to TRBJ2-1; D perhaps matches TRBD2 (6 bases). Trimming took 1 base from V and 5 from J, leaving 18 bases between them. CDR1 is SGHTA, CDR2 FQGNSA, per germline. There are 17 residues in the CDR3. CDR3 amino acids: CASSLVQVVGLNNEQFF. The CDR3 coding sequence is TGTGCCAGCAGCTTAGTCCAGGTAGTGGGACTCAACAATGAGCAGTTCTTC.